The present entry profiles one T cell receptor (beta chain) with its context. The antigen is unknown. This specimen comes from a study of shared clonotypes between healthy human individuals. Study overall: Contributing individuals were a couple of females and a few males aged 18 to 49.

Germline V gene lookup returns CDR1 SGHTA and CDR2 FQGTGA. CDR3 size: 19 residues. V shed 4 bases and J 0 bases; nucleotides not matched to a gene: 12. Whole-study findings and limits: Despite large depth, rarefaction showed incomplete sorted-subset sequencing. Estimated richness was generally greater in naive than memory subsets.

TCRdb's copy holds only in-frame clones and misses some; the assay was immunoSEQ multiplex PCR. The sample consists of some 1.5 million clones, around 95% of them appearing once. The TCR comes from a man between 25 and 39 years old in good health. Sequenced: naive CD4+ T cells sorted from blood. Subset here: CD45RA+ positively selected. The chain employs TRBV7-3 and TRBJ2-1; TRBD2 agrees at 10 bases. The CDR3 protein is CASSSISGLARSSYNEQFF. The CDR3, as DNA: TGTGCCAGCAGCTCCATCTCGGGACTAGCGAGGAGCTCCTACAATGAGCAGTTCTTC.